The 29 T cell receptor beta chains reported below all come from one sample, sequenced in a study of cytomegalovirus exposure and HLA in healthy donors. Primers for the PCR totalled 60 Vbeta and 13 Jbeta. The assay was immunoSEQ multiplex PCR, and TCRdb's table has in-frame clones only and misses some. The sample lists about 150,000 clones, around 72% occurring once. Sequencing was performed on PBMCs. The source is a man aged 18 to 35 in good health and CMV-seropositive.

CDR3 sequence reads: CASSASPGNIQYF. CDR3 nucleotide sequence: TGTGCCAGCTCGGCCAGCCCAGGAAACATTCAGTACTTC. The gene calls are TRBV6-1 and TRBJ2-4, with D uncertain. This CDR3 is built from 13 residues. Looked up from germline, CDR1 is MNHNS and CDR2 is SASEGT. V was cut by 8 bases and J by 6 bases, with 14 bases left in between.

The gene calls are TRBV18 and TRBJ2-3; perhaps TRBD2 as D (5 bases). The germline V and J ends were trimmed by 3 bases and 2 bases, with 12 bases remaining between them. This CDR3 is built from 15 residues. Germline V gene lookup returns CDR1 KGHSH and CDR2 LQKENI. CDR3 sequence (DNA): TGTGCCAGCTCACCTTACCAGCGGAACACAGATACGCAGTATTTT. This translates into CASSPYQRNTDTQYF.

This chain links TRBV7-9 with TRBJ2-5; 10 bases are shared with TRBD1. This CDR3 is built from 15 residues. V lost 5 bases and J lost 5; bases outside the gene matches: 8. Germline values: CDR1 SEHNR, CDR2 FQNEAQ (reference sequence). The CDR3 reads CASSMDRGVLETQYF. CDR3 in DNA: TGTGCCAGCAGCATGGACAGGGGGGTCTTGGAGACCCAGTACTTC.

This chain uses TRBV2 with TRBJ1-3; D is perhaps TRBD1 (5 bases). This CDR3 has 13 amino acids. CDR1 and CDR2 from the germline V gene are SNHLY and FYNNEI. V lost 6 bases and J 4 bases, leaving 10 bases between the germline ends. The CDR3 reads CASRQESGNTIYF. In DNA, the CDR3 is TGTGCCAGCAGACAGGAATCCGGAAACACCATATATTTT.

CDR3: CASSEGVNTIYF. Here the CDR3 DNA reads TGTGCCAGCAGTGAAGGAGTGAACACCATATATTTT. The chain links TRBV2 to TRBJ1-3; D uncertain. CDR1 and CDR2 (germline): SNHLY, FYNNEI. V was clipped by 1 base and J by 7 bases, with 5 bases between them. The CDR3 is 12 amino acids.

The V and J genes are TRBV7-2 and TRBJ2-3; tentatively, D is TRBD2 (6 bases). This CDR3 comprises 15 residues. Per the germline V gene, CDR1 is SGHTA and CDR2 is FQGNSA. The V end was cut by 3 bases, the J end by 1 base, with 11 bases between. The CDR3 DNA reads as TGTGCCAGCAGCTTTGGACTAACCCGCACAGATACGCAGTATTTT. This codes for CASSFGLTRTDTQYF.

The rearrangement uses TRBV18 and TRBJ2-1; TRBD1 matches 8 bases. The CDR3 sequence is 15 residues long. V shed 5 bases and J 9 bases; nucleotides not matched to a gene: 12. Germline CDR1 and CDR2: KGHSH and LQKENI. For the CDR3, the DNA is TGTGCCAGCTCAGCAGGGGGCGCATCTATTGGTGAGCAGTTCTTC. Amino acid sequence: CASSAGGASIGEQFF.

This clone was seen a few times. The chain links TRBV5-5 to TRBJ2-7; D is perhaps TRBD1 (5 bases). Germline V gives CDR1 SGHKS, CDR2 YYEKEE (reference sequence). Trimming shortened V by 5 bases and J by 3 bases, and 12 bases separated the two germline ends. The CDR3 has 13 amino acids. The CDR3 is CASRPDRHYEQYF. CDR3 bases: TGTGCCAGCAGACCTGACAGACACTACGAGCAGTACTTC. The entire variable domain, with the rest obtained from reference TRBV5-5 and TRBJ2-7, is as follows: DAGVTQSPTHLIKTRGQQVTLRCSPISGHKSVSWYQQVLGQGPQFIFQYYEKEERGRGNFPDRFSARQFPNYSSELNVNALLLGDSALYLCASRPDRHYEQYFGPGTRLTVT.

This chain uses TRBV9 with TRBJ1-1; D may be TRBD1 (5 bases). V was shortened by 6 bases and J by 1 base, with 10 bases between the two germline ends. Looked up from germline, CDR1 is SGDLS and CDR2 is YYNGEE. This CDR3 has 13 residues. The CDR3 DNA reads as TGTGCCAGCAACCAGGGTAGGAACACTGAAGCTTTCTTT. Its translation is CASNQGRNTEAFF.

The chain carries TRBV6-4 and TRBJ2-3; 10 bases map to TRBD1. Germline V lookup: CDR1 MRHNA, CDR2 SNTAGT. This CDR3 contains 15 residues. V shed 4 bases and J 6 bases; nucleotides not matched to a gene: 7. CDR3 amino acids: CASSVVPGQGDTQYF. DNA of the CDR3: TGTGCCAGCAGTGTCGTCCCGGGACAGGGGGATACGCAGTATTTT.

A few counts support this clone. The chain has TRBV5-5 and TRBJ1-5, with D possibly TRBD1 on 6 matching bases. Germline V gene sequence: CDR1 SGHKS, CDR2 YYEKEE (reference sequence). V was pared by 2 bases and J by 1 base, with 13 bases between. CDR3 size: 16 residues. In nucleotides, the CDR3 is TGTGCCAGCAGCTTTGCAGCAGGGGTGAGCAATCAGCCCCAGCATTTT. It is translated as CASSFAAGVSNQPQHF.

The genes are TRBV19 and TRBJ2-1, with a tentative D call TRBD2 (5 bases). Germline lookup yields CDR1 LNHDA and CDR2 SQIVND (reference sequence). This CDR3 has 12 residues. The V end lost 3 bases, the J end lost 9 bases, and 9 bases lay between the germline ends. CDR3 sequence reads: CASSIEGGEQFF. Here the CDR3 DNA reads TGTGCCAGTAGTATCGAGGGCGGTGAGCAGTTCTTC. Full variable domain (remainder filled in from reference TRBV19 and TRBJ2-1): DGGITQSPKYLFRKEGQNVTLSCEQNLNHDAMYWYRQDPGQGLRLIYYSQIVNDFQKGDIAEGYSVSREKKESFPLTVTSAQKNPTAFYLCASSIEGGEQFFGPGTRLTVL.

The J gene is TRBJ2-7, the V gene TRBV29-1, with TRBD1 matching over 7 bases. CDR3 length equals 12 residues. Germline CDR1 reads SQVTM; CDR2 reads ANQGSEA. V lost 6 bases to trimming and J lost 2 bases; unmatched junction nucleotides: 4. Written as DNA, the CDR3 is TGCAGCGTGGGGGACAGTCCCTACGAGCAGTACTTC. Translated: CSVGDSPYEQYF.

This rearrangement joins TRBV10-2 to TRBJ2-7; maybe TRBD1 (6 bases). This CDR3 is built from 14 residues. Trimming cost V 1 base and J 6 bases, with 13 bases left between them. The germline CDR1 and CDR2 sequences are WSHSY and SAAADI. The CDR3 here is CASSEWWAGVEQYF. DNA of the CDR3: TGCGCCAGCAGTGAGTGGTGGGCAGGGGTCGAGCAGTACTTC.

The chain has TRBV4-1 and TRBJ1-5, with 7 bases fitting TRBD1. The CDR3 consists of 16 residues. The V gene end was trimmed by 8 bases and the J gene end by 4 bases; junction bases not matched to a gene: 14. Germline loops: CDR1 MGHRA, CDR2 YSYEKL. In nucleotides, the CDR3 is TGCGCCAGCCGGGGGGGCATAGACAGGGAAAATCAGCCCCAGCATTTT. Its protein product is CASRGGIDRENQPQHF.

CDR3 protein: CASSEALLAGGIQETQYF. The CDR3 region has the DNA TGTGCCAGCAGTGAAGCGCTTCTAGCGGGGGGCATCCAAGAGACCCAGTACTTC. V gene TRBV2 combines with J gene TRBJ2-5; 11 bases map to TRBD2. Germline V gene lookup returns CDR1 SNHLY and CDR2 FYNNEI. After removal of 0 bases from V and 1 base from J, the junction contained 7 bases not matched to a gene. There are 18 residues in the CDR3. Drawing the rest from reference TRBV2 and TRBJ2-5, the complete variable domain is EPEVTQTPSHQVTQMGQEVILRCVPISNHLYFYWYRQILGQKVEFLVSFYNNEISEKSEIFDDQFSVERPDGSNFTLKIRSTKLEDSAMYFCASSEALLAGGIQETQYFGPGTRLLVL.

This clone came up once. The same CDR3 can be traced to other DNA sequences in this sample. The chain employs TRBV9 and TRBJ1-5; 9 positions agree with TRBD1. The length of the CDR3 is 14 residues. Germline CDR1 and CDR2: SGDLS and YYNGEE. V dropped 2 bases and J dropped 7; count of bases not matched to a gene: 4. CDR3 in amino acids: CASSVGQGGQPQHF. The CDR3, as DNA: TGTGCCAGCAGCGTGGGACAGGGAGGACAGCCCCAGCATTTT.

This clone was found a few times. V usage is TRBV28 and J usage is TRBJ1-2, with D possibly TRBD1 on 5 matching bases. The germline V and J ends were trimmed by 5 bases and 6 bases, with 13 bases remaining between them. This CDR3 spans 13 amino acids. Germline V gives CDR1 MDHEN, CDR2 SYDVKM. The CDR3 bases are TGTGCCAGCAGTAACGGAGCGGGGGATGGCTACACCTTC. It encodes CASSNGAGDGYTF.

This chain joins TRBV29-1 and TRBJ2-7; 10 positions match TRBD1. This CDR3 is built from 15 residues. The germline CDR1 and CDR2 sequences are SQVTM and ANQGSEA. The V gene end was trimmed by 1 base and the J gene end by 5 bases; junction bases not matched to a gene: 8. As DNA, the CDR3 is TGCAGCGTTGAAGGGTGGGACAGGGGTTCCAACGAGCAGTACTTC. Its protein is CSVEGWDRGSNEQYF.

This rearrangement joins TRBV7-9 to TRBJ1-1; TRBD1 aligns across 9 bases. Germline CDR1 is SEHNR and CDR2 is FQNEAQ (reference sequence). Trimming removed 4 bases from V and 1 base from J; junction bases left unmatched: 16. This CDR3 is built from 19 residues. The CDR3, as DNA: TGTGCCAGCAGCTCCGGGACAGGGAATTGGGCCCAAAAGAACACTGAAGCTTTCTTT. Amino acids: CASSSGTGNWAQKNTEAFF.

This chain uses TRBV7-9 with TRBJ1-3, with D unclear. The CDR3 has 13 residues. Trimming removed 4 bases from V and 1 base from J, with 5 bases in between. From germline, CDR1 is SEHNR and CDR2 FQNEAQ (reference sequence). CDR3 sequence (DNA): TGTGCCAGCAGCTCCCTATCTGGAAACACCATATATTTT. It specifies CASSSLSGNTIYF.

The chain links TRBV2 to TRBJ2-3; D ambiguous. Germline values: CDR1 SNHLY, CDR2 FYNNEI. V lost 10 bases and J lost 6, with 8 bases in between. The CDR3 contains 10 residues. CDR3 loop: CATYWDTQYF. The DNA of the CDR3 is TGTGCCACCTATTGGGATACGCAGTATTTT.

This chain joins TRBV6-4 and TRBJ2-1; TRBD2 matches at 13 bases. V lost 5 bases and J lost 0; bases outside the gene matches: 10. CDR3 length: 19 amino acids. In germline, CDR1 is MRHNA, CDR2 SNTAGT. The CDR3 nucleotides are TGTGCCAGCAGTCAATCCGGGACTAGCGGGGCCAGCTCCTACAATGAGCAGTTCTTC. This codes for CASSQSGTSGASSYNEQFF.

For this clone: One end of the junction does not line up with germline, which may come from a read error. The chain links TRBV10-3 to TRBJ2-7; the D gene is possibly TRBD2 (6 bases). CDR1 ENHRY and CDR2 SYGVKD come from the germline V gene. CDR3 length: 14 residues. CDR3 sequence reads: CAIWGGANSYGQYF. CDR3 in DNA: TGTGCCATCTGGGGCGGGGCCAACTCCTACGGGCAGTACTTC.

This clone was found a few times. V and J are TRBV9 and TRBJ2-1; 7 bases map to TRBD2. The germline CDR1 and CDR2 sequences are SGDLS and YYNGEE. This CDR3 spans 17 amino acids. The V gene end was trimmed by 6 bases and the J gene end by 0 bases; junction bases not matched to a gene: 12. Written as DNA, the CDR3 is TGTGCCAGCACCCAGTCCGGGGGGTTAAGCTCCTACAATGAGCAGTTCTTC. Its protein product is CASTQSGGLSSYNEQFF.

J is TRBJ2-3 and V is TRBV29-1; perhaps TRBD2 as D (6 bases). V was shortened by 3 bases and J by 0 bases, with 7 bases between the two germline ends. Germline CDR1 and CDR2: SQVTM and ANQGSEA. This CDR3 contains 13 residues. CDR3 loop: CSVDGTSTDTQYF. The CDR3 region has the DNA TGCAGCGTTGATGGGACTAGCACAGATACGCAGTATTTT.

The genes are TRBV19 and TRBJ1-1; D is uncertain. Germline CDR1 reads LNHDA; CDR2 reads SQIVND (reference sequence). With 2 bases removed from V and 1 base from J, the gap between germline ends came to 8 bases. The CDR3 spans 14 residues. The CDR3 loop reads CASSIKVGNTEAFF. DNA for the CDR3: TGTGCCAGTAGTATAAAAGTCGGGAACACTGAAGCTTTCTTT.

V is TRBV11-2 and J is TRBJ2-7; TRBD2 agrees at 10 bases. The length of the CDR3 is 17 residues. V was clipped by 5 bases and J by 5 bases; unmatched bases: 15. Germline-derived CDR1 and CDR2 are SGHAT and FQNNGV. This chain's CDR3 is CASSLYATAGGSHEQYF. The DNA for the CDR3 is TGTGCCAGCAGCCTCTACGCGACAGCGGGAGGGTCCCACGAGCAGTACTTC.

The CDR3 is CASSLSRGTYEQYF. CDR3 nucleotide sequence: TGTGCCAGCAGTTTAAGCAGGGGGACCTACGAGCAGTACTTC. V gene TRBV28 combines with J gene TRBJ2-7, with 7 bases aligning to TRBD1. The CDR3 consists of 14 residues. Germline assignment: CDR1 MDHEN and CDR2 SYDVKM. Losses at the gene ends were 2 bases for V and 2 bases for J; bases not matched to a gene: 3.